This T cell receptor (beta chain) comes out of a study of T cell repertoires in cytomegalovirus infection. Study as a whole: Matching HLA type and CMV infection were both indicated by public TCR beta signatures. Whole-study findings and limits: Summed public TCR beta family frequency identified CMV carriers bearing the relevant HLA. Clonotype analysis showed dominance of the ex vivo response by HLA-C-restricted CMV-specific TCR beta clonotypes.

TCRdb redid the calling of the reads with MiXCR, one entry per CDR3 protein. Of hundreds of thousands of distinct CDR3 sequences in the sample, 5% to 8.5% are singletons; the top ten hold under 7.5%. V was clipped by 1 base and J by 0 bases, with 19 bases between them. Germline values: CDR1 SGHTA, CDR2 FQGNSA. This CDR3 region has 20 residues. This clonotype was seen many times. The antigen is undetermined. Specimen: PBMCs. The chain couples TRBV7-2 to TRBJ1-6; maybe TRBD1 (5 bases). This TCR derives from a human donor in good health (CMV status not recorded). Some clones in this sample may be carry-over from other donors' samples. The CDR3 nucleotides read TGTGCCAGCAGCTTAGTCCCTCAGACAGCTAAGTTCTCCTATAATTCACCCCTCCACTTT. Its protein is CASSLVPQTAKFSYNSPLHF. Supplemented by reference TRBV7-2 and TRBJ1-6, the full variable domain reads GAGVSQSPSNKVTEKGKDVELRCDPISGHTALYWYRQSLGQGLEFLIYFQGNSAPDKSGLPSDRFSAERTGGSVSTLTIQRTQQEDSAVYLCASSLVPQTAKFSYNSPLHFGNGTRLTVT.